Detailed here is one T cell receptor beta chain. This clonotype was counted at least ten times. It has no known antigen specificity. No much larger clone is present one base from it, and per-base qualities are unavailable. The listed sequencing device is Illumina HiSeq 2000. Multiplex PCR amplification was used to build the TCR beta chain libraries. High-throughput sequencing was used to analyze the amplified TCR beta chain products. The public reads were reanalyzed by TCRdb: fastp trimming at Q25, MiXCR alignment, in-frame beta chains only. Every distinct CDR3 protein forms one entry, paired with its most common genes and DNA. For this sample there are approximately 150,000 distinct CDR3 sequences; around 35% appear just once. The top ten constitute about 3.8% of the sample. These data originate in a study of breast tumors, draining lymph nodes, adjacent tissues (TCRdb year 2016). Concerning the study at large: Breast cancer patients provided tumor, adjacent nontumor tissue and axillary lymph nodes, and the study compared the TCR beta repertoires across these three sources. The study aimed to assess the relationships and possible T-cell exchange between tumor, surrounding tissue and draining lymph node repertoires in human breast cancer. The paper's findings and limits, for the study overall: Tumor T-cell repertoires showed less diversity than lymph node repertoires and more diversity than nontumor tissue repertoires, and tumor T-cell repertoires showed preferential V and J gene usage. Tumor and nontumor tissue repertoires were significantly more similar in luminal-like than in basal-like breast cancer. The conclusion that tumor T cells originate in lymph nodes was presented as consistent with a hypothesis rather than as directly demonstrated. The data were considered consistent with most tumor T cells being derived from the lymph node and subsequently expanding within tumor tissue.

The junction shows trimming of 5 bases on V and 2 bases on J, plus 15 bases between the germline ends. From its cysteine to its phenylalanine, the CDR3 spans 15 amino acids. Kept here is only the CDR3 DNA, which spans 45 bases and is read in frame from base 1. CDR1 and CDR2 (SGHNT, YENEEA) derive from the germline V gene. Lymph node samples were obtained from the axillary draining lymph nodes of breast cancer patients. Specimen: axillary lymph node tissue. The chain joins TRBV11-3 to TRBJ2-5, with the D assignment possibly TRBD1 or TRBD2, given 5 matching bases for each. The TCR comes from a female donor with breast cancer. Some clones in this sample may be carry-over from other donors' samples. The DNA sequence is as follows: TGTGCCAGCAGCCCCGAAGGGACGGATCAAGAGACCCAGTACTTC. Translated, this is CASSPEGTDQETQYF.